The 10 T cell receptor beta chains in this list originate from one sample, sequenced in a study of blood T cells in healthy people across ages. Together with a sample-barcoded 5' primer, a J-beta primer mix was included in a second PCR lasting about 6 to 12 cycles. One entry per CDR3 protein results from TCRdb running MiXCR on the 5' RACE reads. The data show 1.5 million to 2 million distinct CDR3 sequences, 25% to 30% seen once. Sequenced material: blood. These receptors originate from a woman aged 25-40 years in good health.

This clonotype was seen a single time. Just one base apart from a much larger clone, this may be a read error. The rearrangement joins TRBV6-5 to TRBJ2-7; tentatively, D is TRBD1 (6 bases). CDR1 and CDR2 from the germline V gene are MNHEY and SVGAGI. The CDR3 runs to 15 residues. Trimming removed 8 bases from V and 1 base from J, with 18 bases in between. CDR3 amino acids: CASGSPGTTSYEQYF. In DNA form, the CDR3 reads TGTGCCAGCGGGTCCCCCGGGACAACTTCCTACGAGCAGTACTTC.

The V and J genes are TRBV27 and TRBJ2-1, with TRBD2 matching over 15 bases. The CDR3 spans 18 residues. The germline gives CDR1 MNHEY, CDR2 SMNVEV (reference sequence). V lost 10 bases, J lost 5 bases, and 15 bases stayed unmatched. CDR3 sequence (DNA): TGTGCCAACAGCCAGGACGGGACTAGCGGGAGGAGGGACAATGAGCAGTTCTTC. Its translation: CANSQDGTSGRRDNEQFF.

This clonotype was counted between two and nine times. The V and J genes are TRBV6-5 and TRBJ1-1; D is perhaps TRBD1 (6 bases). The CDR3 contains 15 residues. The germline gives CDR1 MNHEY, CDR2 SVGAGI. Trimming removed 0 bases at V and 5 bases at J, with 13 bases between. The CDR3 here is CASSYSGTRKTEAFF. CDR3 DNA: TGTGCCAGCAGTTACTCCGGGACACGTAAAACTGAAGCTTTCTTT.

This clonotype was seen a handful of times. J is TRBJ2-5 and V is TRBV21-1; TRBD1, the table's D call, lacks a check against the DNA. TRBV21-1 is an annotated pseudogene. The CDR3 consists of 15 residues. CDR3 region: CASSKLGGRQETQYF. CDR3 DNA sequence: TGTGCCAGCAGCAAGCTCGGGGGACGCCAAGAGACCCAGTACTTC.

The chain has TRBV12-3 or TRBV12-4 and TRBJ2-1; 8 positions match TRBD2. The CDR3 contains 14 residues. V lost 7 bases, J lost 12 bases, and 14 bases stayed unmatched. In nucleotides, the CDR3 is TGTGCCAGCAAAATCGGACTAGCTGTAGATGGGCAGTTCTTC. This gives the protein CASKIGLAVDGQFF.

The V gene is TRBV3-1, the J gene TRBJ1-1; maybe TRBD1 (5 bases). Germline V gene data show CDR1 as LGHDT and CDR2 as YNNKEL (reference sequence). The length of the CDR3 is 14 residues. V shed 4 bases and J shed 6 bases, with 15 bases lying between them. The CDR3 reads CASSPSQAPAEAFF. The CDR3 region has the DNA TGTGCCAGCAGCCCGTCACAGGCCCCTGCTGAAGCTTTCTTT.

V gene TRBV12-3 or TRBV12-4 combines with J gene TRBJ2-3; D is possibly TRBD1 (6 bases). The CDR3 length is 15 residues. The V end lost 7 bases, the J end lost 1 base, and 15 bases lay between the germline ends. The CDR3 here is CASKHQGLGTDTQYF. In DNA, the CDR3 is TGTGCCAGCAAACACCAGGGGCTGGGCACAGATACGCAGTATTTT.

A note on this clonotype: The germline gene is not matched at one end of the junction; a read error may be the cause. In DNA, the CDR3 is TGTGCCAGCAGCGGCCCCCTAGCGGGACTCCAAGGGACCCAGTACTTC. This sequence encodes CASSGPLAGLQGTQYF. V gene TRBV5-5 combines with J gene TRBJ2-5; the match to TRBD2 covers 9 bases. From germline, CDR1 is SGHKS and CDR2 YYEKEE (reference sequence). This CDR3 is 16 amino acids long.

The chain links TRBV7-9 to TRBJ2-1; 7 bases align to TRBD2. The trim removed 4 bases at V and 2 bases at J, leaving 11 bases unmatched. The CDR3 length is 17 residues. Germline CDR1 is SEHNR and CDR2 is FQNEAQ (reference sequence). The CDR3 DNA sequence: TGTGCCAGCAGCTCCGCCCCGGGGCGGGGGACCTACAATGAGCAGTTCTTC. It specifies CASSSAPGRGTYNEQFF.

The table lists this clonotype with a few counts. J is TRBJ2-1 and V is TRBV6-6; D perhaps matches TRBD2 (6 bases). V lost 6 bases to trimming and J lost 8 bases, with 17 bases between them. CDR3 length: 14 residues. Germline CDR1 MNHNY, CDR2 SVGAGI (reference sequence). DNA for the CDR3: TGTGCCAGCAGCCTAGGAGGGACCGTAGATGAGCAGTTCTTC. This gives the protein CASSLGGTVDEQFF.